Following are 20 T cell receptor beta chains from one sample sequenced in a study of cytomegalovirus exposure and HLA in healthy donors. Profiling relied on immunoSEQ multiplex PCR, and the TCRdb table lists in-frame clones only, not all of them. This sample has about 120,000 clones, with around 90% found just once. Sample: PBMCs. The receptor set was obtained from a woman under 30 in good health and CMV-seronegative.

V and J are TRBV2 and TRBJ2-7, with D hard to call. Trimming stripped 5 bases from V and 3 bases from J, with 17 bases between. The germline gives CDR1 SNHLY, CDR2 FYNNEI. The CDR3 loop spans 15 amino acids. The DNA of the CDR3 is TGTGCCAGCAGTCCCCAGCGTCAAGTAAACTACGAGCAGTACTTC. Translating gives CASSPQRQVNYEQYF.

This chain connects TRBV27 to TRBJ1-2, with D maybe TRBD1 (6 bases). The germline V and J ends were trimmed by 2 bases and 5 bases, with 12 bases remaining between them. The CDR3 loop spans 14 amino acids. Germline lookup yields CDR1 MNHEY and CDR2 SMNVEV (reference sequence). The CDR3: CASSLGGGEYGYTF. The CDR3 region has the DNA TGTGCCAGCAGTTTAGGCGGGGGCGAGTATGGCTACACCTTC.

V is TRBV5-1 and J is TRBJ1-2, with 8 bases that match TRBD1. Germline CDR1 reads SGHRS; CDR2 reads YFSETQ. V shed 4 bases, J shed 5 bases, and the junction held 10 bases outside the gene matches. This CDR3 is 15 amino acids long. The CDR3 loop is CASSRTSGGRYGYTF. The CDR3 nucleotides read TGCGCCAGCAGCAGGACATCAGGGGGCCGGTATGGCTACACCTTC.

The chain carries TRBV18 and TRBJ2-5; 10 bases fit TRBD2. Looked up from germline, CDR1 is KGHSH and CDR2 is LQKENI. The J segment lost 2 bases and the V segment lost 2 bases, leaving 5 bases of the junction unmatched. The CDR3 sequence is 16 residues long. The CDR3 nucleotides read TGTGCCAGCTCACCAAAAAAAGCGGGGGGGCAAGAGACCCAGTACTTC. Residues: CASSPKKAGGQETQYF. Supplemented by reference TRBV18 and TRBJ2-5, the full variable domain reads NAGVMQNPRHLVRRRGQEARLRCSPMKGHSHVYWYRQLPEEGLKFMVYLQKENIIDESGMPKERFSAEFPKEGPSILRIQQVVRGDSAAYFCASSPKKAGGQETQYFGPGTRLLVL.

This chain joins TRBV19 and TRBJ2-1; maybe TRBD1 (5 bases). Germline V gene lookup returns CDR1 LNHDA and CDR2 SQIVND (reference sequence). V shed 3 bases and J shed 9 bases, with 12 bases lying between them. The CDR3 covers 13 residues. For the CDR3, the DNA is TGTGCCAGTAGTATCAGATTAGGGGTTGAGCAGTTCTTC. It translates to CASSIRLGVEQFF.

The gene calls are TRBV28 and TRBJ2-7, with 10 bases matching TRBD2. V gave up 3 bases and J gave up 5 bases; unmatched junction bases: 7. The germline CDR1 and CDR2 sequences are MDHEN and SYDVKM. The CDR3 loop spans 15 amino acids. The DNA of the CDR3 is TGTGCCAGCAGTTTTTACGGGCTAGCGGGAGACGAGCAGTACTTC. It yields the protein CASSFYGLAGDEQYF.

In this sample, this clone turned up once. The chain uses TRBV6-1 and TRBJ2-7; possibly TRBD2 for D (5 bases). Trimming stripped 2 bases from V and 0 bases from J, with 8 bases between. The CDR3 contains 14 residues. In germline, CDR1 is MNHNS, CDR2 SASEGT. CDR3 DNA: TGTGCCAGCAGTGAACAAGGGAGCTCCTACGAGCAGTACTTC. This encodes CASSEQGSSYEQYF.

The V gene is TRBV4-3, the J gene TRBJ2-5, with 7 bases lining up with TRBD2. The CDR3 loop spans 16 amino acids. After removal of 0 bases from V and 4 bases from J, the junction contained 8 bases not matched to a gene. Germline CDR1 LGHNA, CDR2 YSLEER. The CDR3 protein is CASSQDVVGGGETQYF. As DNA, the CDR3 is TGCGCCAGCAGCCAAGATGTAGTCGGCGGGGGAGAGACCCAGTACTTC.

Here the CDR3 DNA reads TGCGCCAGCAGCCAAGAAGGCAGGGGGGATGGCTACACCTTC. As protein: CASSQEGRGDGYTF. The V call is TRBV4-3, the J call TRBJ1-2, with 7 bases fitting TRBD1. Per the germline V gene, CDR1 is LGHNA and CDR2 is YSLEER. With V trimmed by 0 bases and J by 6 bases, 4 bases remained unmatched. The CDR3 has 14 amino acids.

The chain is built from TRBV9 and TRBJ2-2; 7 bases are a match to TRBD1. V shed 2 bases, J shed 5 bases, and the junction held 6 bases outside the gene matches. From germline, CDR1 is SGDLS and CDR2 YYNGEE. The CDR3 length is 15 residues. DNA of the CDR3: TGTGCCAGCAGCGTCACAGGGGTGGGGACCGGGGAGCTGTTTTTT. It is translated as CASSVTGVGTGELFF.

The chain carries TRBV28 and TRBJ2-7, with no clear D. From germline, CDR1 is MDHEN and CDR2 SYDVKM. Trimming pared 10 bases from V and 4 bases from J, leaving 17 bases between. This CDR3 has 13 residues. CDR3 sequence: CATIGRPEYEQYF. For the CDR3, the DNA is TGTGCCACAATCGGCAGGCCGGAATACGAGCAGTACTTC.

This clone came up once. The V gene is TRBV7-8, the J gene TRBJ1-1; D may be TRBD1 (5 bases). Germline CDR1 reads SGHVS; CDR2 reads FQNEAQ. The germline V and J ends were trimmed by 6 bases and 4 bases, with 15 bases remaining between them. The CDR3 is 14 residues long. For the CDR3, the DNA is TGTGCCAGCAGTCAAGGAGGGGCGCTCACTGAAGCTTTCTTT. Its protein product is CASSQGGALTEAFF.

The J gene is TRBJ2-5, the V gene TRBV10-1; TRBD1 aligns across 10 bases. Per the germline V gene, CDR1 is WNHNN and CDR2 is SYGVQD (reference sequence). Trimming took 2 bases from V and 2 from J; bases not matched to a gene: 2. The CDR3 sequence is 15 residues long. In DNA, the CDR3 is TGCGCCAGCAGTGAGGGGACAGGGGTTCAAGAGACCCAGTACTTC. This translates into CASSEGTGVQETQYF.

The rearrangement joins TRBV2 to TRBJ2-3; unclear D gene. The germline V gene encodes CDR1 SNHLY and CDR2 FYNNEI. Trimming pared 3 bases from V and 8 bases from J, leaving 12 bases between. The CDR3 runs 13 residues. The CDR3 sequence is CASSDSVLGTQYF. The DNA for the CDR3 is TGTGCCAGCAGTGATTCGGTTCTAGGTACGCAGTATTTT.

V usage is TRBV7-2 and J usage is TRBJ2-1; 7 bases fit TRBD2. Germline CDR1 reads SGHTA; CDR2 reads FQGNSA. The CDR3 is 13 residues long. V was pared by 5 bases and J by 11 bases, with 9 bases of the junction left unmatched. The CDR3 DNA reads TGTGCCAGCAGCCCGTACACGACTAGCCAGCAGTTCTTC. It codes for CASSPYTTSQQFF.

The CDR3: CASSLGRVGGNEQFF. The CDR3 nucleotides read TGTGCCAGCAGCTTAGGGCGGGTAGGGGGCAATGAGCAGTTCTTC. The genes are TRBV11-1 and TRBJ2-1; D is perhaps TRBD1 (6 bases). The V end was cut by 1 base, the J end by 6 bases, with 13 bases between. The CDR3 extends over 15 amino acids. Germline V gives CDR1 SGHAT, CDR2 FQDESV (reference sequence).

This clone was picked up a small number of times. Other DNA sequences from this sample encode an identical CDR3 as well. This sequence joins TRBV9 and TRBJ2-3, with 11 nucleotides matching TRBD2. J gave up 3 bases and V 8 bases, and 8 bases lay outside the gene matches. Germline CDR1 SGDLS, CDR2 YYNGEE. The CDR3 has 15 amino acids. CDR3 residues: CASTLSGRATDTQYF. CDR3 nucleotides: TGTGCCAGTACTCTTAGCGGGAGGGCAACAGATACGCAGTATTTT.

On this clone: This same CDR3 is encoded by further DNA sequences in the sample. This chain joins TRBV9 and TRBJ2-3; the match to TRBD2 covers 13 bases. The CDR3 has 15 amino acids. Per germline, CDR1 SGDLS and CDR2 YYNGEE. The trim removed 2 bases at V and 4 bases at J, leaving 1 base unmatched. In DNA form, the CDR3 reads TGTGCCAGCAGCGTCACTAGCGGGGGGGCAGATACGCAGTATTTT. This translates into CASSVTSGGADTQYF.

The chain carries TRBV29-1 and TRBJ1-1; 7 bases map to TRBD1. The CDR3 is 14 amino acids. V was clipped by 7 bases and J by 2 bases; unmatched bases: 10. Germline CDR1 is SQVTM and CDR2 is ANQGSEA. CDR3 nucleotide sequence: TGCAGCGCAACGGATACAGGGGCCAACACTGAAGCTTTCTTT. Translating it yields CSATDTGANTEAFF.

V and J are TRBV30 and TRBJ2-1; D perhaps matches TRBD1 (5 bases). The CDR3 consists of 16 residues. Between the trimmed V and J ends, which lost 3 bases and 1 base, there was a span of 16 bases. From germline, CDR1 is GTSNPN and CDR2 SVGIG (reference sequence). This CDR3 reads CAWSPYTGFSYNEQFF. The CDR3 DNA reads TGTGCCTGGAGCCCTTACACAGGCTTTTCCTACAATGAGCAGTTCTTC.